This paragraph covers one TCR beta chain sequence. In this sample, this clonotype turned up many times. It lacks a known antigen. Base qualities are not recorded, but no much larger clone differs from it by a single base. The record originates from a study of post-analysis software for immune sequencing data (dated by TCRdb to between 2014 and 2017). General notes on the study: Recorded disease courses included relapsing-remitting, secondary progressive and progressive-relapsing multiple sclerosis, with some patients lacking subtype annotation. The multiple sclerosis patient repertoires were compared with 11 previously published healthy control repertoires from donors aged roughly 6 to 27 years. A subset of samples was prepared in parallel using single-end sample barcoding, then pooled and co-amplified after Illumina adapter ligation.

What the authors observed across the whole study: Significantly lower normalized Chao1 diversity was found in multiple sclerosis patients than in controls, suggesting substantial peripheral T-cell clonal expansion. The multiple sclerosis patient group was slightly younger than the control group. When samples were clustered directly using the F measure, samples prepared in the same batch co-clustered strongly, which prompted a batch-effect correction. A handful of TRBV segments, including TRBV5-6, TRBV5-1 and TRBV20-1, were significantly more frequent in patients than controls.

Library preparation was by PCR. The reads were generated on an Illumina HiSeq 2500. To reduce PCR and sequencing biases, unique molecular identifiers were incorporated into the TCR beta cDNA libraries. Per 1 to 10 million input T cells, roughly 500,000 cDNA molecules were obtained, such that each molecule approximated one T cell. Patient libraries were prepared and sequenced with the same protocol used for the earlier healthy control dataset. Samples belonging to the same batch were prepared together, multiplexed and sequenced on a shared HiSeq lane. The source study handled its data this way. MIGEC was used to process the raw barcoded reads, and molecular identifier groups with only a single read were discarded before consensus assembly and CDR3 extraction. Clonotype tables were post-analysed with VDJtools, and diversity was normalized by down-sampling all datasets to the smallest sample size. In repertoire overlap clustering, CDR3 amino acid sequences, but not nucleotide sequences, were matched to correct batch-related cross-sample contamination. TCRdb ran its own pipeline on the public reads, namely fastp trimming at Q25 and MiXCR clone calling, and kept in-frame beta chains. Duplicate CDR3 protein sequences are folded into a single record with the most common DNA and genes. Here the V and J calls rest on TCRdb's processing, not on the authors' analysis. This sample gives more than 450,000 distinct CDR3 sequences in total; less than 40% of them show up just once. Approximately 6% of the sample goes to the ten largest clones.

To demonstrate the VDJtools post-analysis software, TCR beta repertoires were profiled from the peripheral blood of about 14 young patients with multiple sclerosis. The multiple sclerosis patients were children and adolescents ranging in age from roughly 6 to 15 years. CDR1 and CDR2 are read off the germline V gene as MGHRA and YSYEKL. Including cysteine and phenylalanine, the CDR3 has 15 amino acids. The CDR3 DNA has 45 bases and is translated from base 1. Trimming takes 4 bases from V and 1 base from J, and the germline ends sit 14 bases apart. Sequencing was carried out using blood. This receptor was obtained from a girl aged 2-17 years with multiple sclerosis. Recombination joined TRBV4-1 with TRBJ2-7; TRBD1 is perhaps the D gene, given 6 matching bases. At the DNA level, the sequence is TGCGCCAGCAGCCCGACCACGCAGGGGTCCTACGAGCAGTACTTC. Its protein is CASSPTTQGSYEQYF.